Listed here is a single T cell receptor (beta chain). The data were obtained in a study of shared clonotypes between healthy human individuals. Cells designated naive CD8 were CD45RO-negative and were positively selected for CCR7, with terminally differentiated effector memory CD45RA+ cells excluded. The CDR3 length is 16 residues. The germline gives CDR1 SGDLS, CDR2 YYNGEE. J was trimmed by 7 bases and V by 4 bases; bases with no gene match: 14. Assay: immunoSEQ multiplex PCR; the TCRdb copy retains only in-frame clones and omits some. This table has roughly 2,000,000 clones, around 96% appearing once.

The chain links TRBV9 to TRBJ1-1; 9 nucleotides match TRBD1. The sample consisted of naive CD8+ T cells sorted from blood. The clonotype was recovered from a man between 18 and 29 years old in good health. Here the CDR3 DNA reads TGTGCCAGCAGCCCCCGAACGGGGACAGGGAGGTTTGAAGCTTTCTTT. The encoded protein is CASSPRTGTGRFEAFF. The full variable domain, its missing parts supplied by reference TRBV9 and TRBJ1-1, is DSGVTQTPKHLITATGQRVTLRCSPRSGDLSVYWYQQSLDQGLQFLIQYYNGEERAKGNILERFSAQQFPDLHSELNLSSLELGDSALYFCASSPRTGTGRFEAFFGQGTRLTVV.